The 15 T cell receptor beta chains below come from one sample, sequenced in a study of T-cell memory formation after mild COVID-19 (dated by TCRdb to about 2021). Library generation was performed with 5' RACE. Data came from an Illumina NovaSeq 6000. Using fastp at Q25 and MiXCR, TCRdb reprocessed the public reads and kept productive beta chains. Every entry covers one CDR3 protein and lists the most common genes and DNA from its rows. In this sample the table shows about 360,000 distinct CDR3 sequences, about 15% of which occur a single time. Around a fifth of the sample is taken by the ten largest. The sequenced sample consisted of PBMCs or a T cell subset sorted from them (not recorded which). The receptors come from a man aged 18 to 29 who had mild COVID-19 (a few samples of this study predate the infection). The sample titles of this study are shuffled in the database, so cell type and time point are left out; the donor was told from shared clones.

This clonotype was seen a handful of times. The chain couples TRBV29-1 to TRBJ1-1, with D tentatively TRBD1 (5 bases). The CDR3 has 13 amino acids. CDR1 is SQVTM and CDR2 is ANQGSEA in the germline V gene. V was shortened by 2 bases and J by 6 bases, with 13 bases between the two germline ends. This CDR3 reads CSVESGQGSEAFF. DNA for the CDR3: TGCAGCGTTGAAAGCGGGCAGGGCTCTGAAGCTTTCTTT.

The CDR3 coding sequence is TGTGCCTGGAGTAGGGGGAACTACTATGGCTACACCTTC. Translation gives CAWSRGNYYGYTF. The chain uses TRBV30 and TRBJ1-2; D may be TRBD1 (6 bases). Germline CDR1 and CDR2: GTSNPN and SVGIG (reference sequence). The CDR3 is 13 residues long. Trimming left V 2 bases short and J 3 bases short, with 10 bases between.

This chain connects TRBV5-5 to TRBJ1-2; 7 positions agree with TRBD1. Germline V gene sequence: CDR1 SGHKS, CDR2 YYEKEE (reference sequence). V trimming: 2 bases; J trimming: 0 bases; junction bases outside the gene matches: 7. This CDR3 has 16 amino acids. The CDR3 coding sequence is TGTGCCAGCAGCTTCACCTCCGGGACAGCTAACTATGGCTACACCTTC. The encoded protein is CASSFTSGTANYGYTF.

This clonotype was seen more than once but under ten times. The rearrangement joins TRBV7-3 to TRBJ2-3; 9 nucleotides line up with TRBD1. After removal of 5 bases from V and 2 bases from J, the junction contained 8 bases not matched to a gene. CDR3 size: 16 residues. Germline V gene data show CDR1 as SGHTA and CDR2 as FQGTGA. The CDR3 region is CASSGQDRGSTDTQYF. The CDR3 bases are TGTGCCAGCAGCGGACAGGACAGGGGATCCACAGATACGCAGTATTTT. The full variable domain, in which reference TRBV7-3 and TRBJ2-3 provide the parts outside the CDR3, is GAGVSQTPSNKVTEKGKYVELRCDPISGHTALYWYRQSLGQGPEFLIYFQGTGAADDSGLPNDRFFAVRPEGSVSTLKIQRTERGDSAVYLCASSGQDRGSTDTQYFGPGTRLTVL.

V and J are TRBV18 and TRBJ2-6; 7 nucleotides align to TRBD1. Trimming cost V 6 bases and J 0 bases; bases outside gene matches: 8. CDR3 length equals 17 residues. Per germline, CDR1 KGHSH and CDR2 LQKENI. The DNA of the CDR3 is TGTGCCAGCTCCGACAGGGTATTAAGCTCTGGGGCCAACGTCCTGACTTTC. This translates into CASSDRVLSSGANVLTF.

This clonotype was seen only a few times. This chain uses TRBV20-1 with TRBJ2-7; TRBD1 agrees at 9 bases. The CDR3 totals 16 residues. From germline, CDR1 is DFQATT and CDR2 SNEGSKA (reference sequence). Trimming at V came to 6 bases and at J to 2 bases, leaving 14 bases not matched to a gene. CDR3 protein: CSALDRGIGLPYEQYF. In nucleotides, the CDR3 is TGCAGTGCACTCGACAGGGGGATCGGGTTACCCTACGAGCAGTACTTC.

This clonotype showed up just a few times. The chain links TRBV12-3 or TRBV12-4 to TRBJ1-5; 9 positions agree with TRBD1. Losses at the gene ends were 5 bases for V and 9 bases for J; bases not matched to a gene: 8. This CDR3 has 14 residues. CDR3 region: CASSAGQGKRPQHF. The CDR3 DNA reads as TGTGCCAGCAGTGCCGGACAGGGGAAAAGGCCCCAGCATTTT.

This clonotype was recorded only once. CDR3 in amino acids: CASSIETVGGYTF. CDR3 sequence (DNA): TGTGCCAGTAGTATAGAGACAGTCGGTGGCTACACCTTC. The gene calls are TRBV19 and TRBJ1-2; TRBD1 is a possible D gene (5 bases). Germline-derived CDR1 and CDR2 are LNHDA and SQIVND (reference sequence). The CDR3 runs 13 residues. Trimming left V 0 bases short and J 7 bases short, with 9 bases between.

This clonotype was found many times. The CDR3 region has the DNA TGCGCCAGCAGCTCGCCCGGGACAGGGAGTTCAGATACGCAGTATTTT. This translates into CASSSPGTGSSDTQYF. J is TRBJ2-3 and V is TRBV5-1; the match to TRBD1 covers 9 bases. J lost 4 bases, V lost 3 bases, and 9 bases had no gene match. The CDR3 spans 16 residues. Germline V gives CDR1 SGHRS, CDR2 YFSETQ.

V is TRBV20-1 and J is TRBJ2-1; TRBD2 matches 10 bases. J gave up 0 bases and V 6 bases, and 8 bases lay outside the gene matches. CDR3 length equals 16 residues. Germline V gives CDR1 DFQATT, CDR2 SNEGSKA (reference sequence). The CDR3 protein is CSAGAASGGSYNEQFF. The CDR3 nucleotides are TGCAGTGCGGGGGCGGCTAGCGGGGGCTCCTACAATGAGCAGTTCTTC.

The gene calls are TRBV4-2 and TRBJ2-1; 11 bases map to TRBD2. Germline trimming cut 3 bases from V and 4 bases from J; bases unmatched to any gene: 5. The CDR3 sequence is 16 residues long. The V gene's germline CDR1 is LGHNA and CDR2 YNFKEQ. CDR3 sequence (DNA): TGTGCCAGCAGCCAGGTTAGCGGGGGGGATTACAATGAGCAGTTCTTC. Protein product: CASSQVSGGDYNEQFF.

This clonotype was observed many times. This chain links TRBV20-1 with TRBJ1-4, with D possibly matching TRBD1 (6 bases). Trimming took 8 bases from V and 8 from J, leaving 15 bases between them. The CDR3 consists of 12 residues. Germline V CDR1 and CDR2: DFQATT, SNEGSKA (reference sequence). CDR3 residues: CSPSQGDEKLFF. CDR3 sequence (DNA): TGCAGTCCATCACAGGGTGACGAAAAACTGTTTTTT.

This chain uses TRBV4-1 with TRBJ2-3; D is perhaps TRBD2 (6 bases). This CDR3 comprises 16 residues. The ends were cut back, 0 bases at V and 0 bases at J, with 10 bases in the middle. From germline, CDR1 is MGHRA and CDR2 YSYEKL. The CDR3 DNA reads as TGCGCCAGCAGCCAAGAGCGGGGCCCGAGCACAGATACGCAGTATTTT. It codes for CASSQERGPSTDTQYF.

The chain joins TRBV7-2 to TRBJ2-1; 11 nucleotides align to TRBD2. J gave up 8 bases and V 0 bases, and 9 bases lay outside the gene matches. The CDR3 runs to 17 residues. Per the germline V gene, CDR1 is SGHTA and CDR2 is FQGNSA. The CDR3 region is CASSLAALAGGPDEQFF. CDR3 DNA sequence: TGTGCCAGCAGCTTAGCGGCATTAGCGGGGGGGCCCGATGAGCAGTTCTTC.

This sequence joins TRBV6-1 and TRBJ2-7, with 9 bases that match TRBD1. CDR3 size: 14 residues. Germline V CDR1 and CDR2: MNHNS, SASEGT. V was pared by 4 bases and J by 4 bases, with 5 bases of the junction left unmatched. The CDR3, as DNA: TGTGCCAGCAGTGTTTTGGACAGGGGTTACGAGCAGTACTTC. Protein sequence: CASSVLDRGYEQYF.